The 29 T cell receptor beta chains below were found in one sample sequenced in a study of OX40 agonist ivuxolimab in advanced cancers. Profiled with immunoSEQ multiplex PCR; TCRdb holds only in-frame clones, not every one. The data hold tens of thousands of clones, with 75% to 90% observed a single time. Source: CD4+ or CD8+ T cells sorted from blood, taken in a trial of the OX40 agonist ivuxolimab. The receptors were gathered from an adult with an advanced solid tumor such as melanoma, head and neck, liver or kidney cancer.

This CDR3 reads CASSFIDRVRSTNEKLFF. The CDR3 region has the DNA TGCGCCAGCAGCTTCATCGACAGGGTTAGATCGACTAATGAAAAACTGTTTTTT. The V gene is TRBV5-1, the J gene TRBJ1-4, with 7 positions matching TRBD1. The germline gives CDR1 SGHRS, CDR2 YFSETQ. This CDR3 region has 18 residues. Unmatched junction bases numbered 12, after V lost 2 bases and J lost 2 bases.

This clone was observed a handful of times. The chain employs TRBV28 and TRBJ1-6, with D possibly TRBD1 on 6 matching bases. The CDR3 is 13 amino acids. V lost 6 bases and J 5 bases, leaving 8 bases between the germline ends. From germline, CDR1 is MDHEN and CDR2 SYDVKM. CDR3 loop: CASRGHDNSPLHF. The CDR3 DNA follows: TGTGCCAGCAGGGGACACGATAATTCACCCCTCCACTTT.

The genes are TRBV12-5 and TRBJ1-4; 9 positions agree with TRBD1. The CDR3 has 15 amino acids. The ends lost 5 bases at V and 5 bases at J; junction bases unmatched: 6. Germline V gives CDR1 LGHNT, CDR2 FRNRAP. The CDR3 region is CASGPAGTGNEKLFF. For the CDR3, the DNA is TGTGCTAGTGGTCCGGCCGGGACAGGGAATGAAAAACTGTTTTTT.

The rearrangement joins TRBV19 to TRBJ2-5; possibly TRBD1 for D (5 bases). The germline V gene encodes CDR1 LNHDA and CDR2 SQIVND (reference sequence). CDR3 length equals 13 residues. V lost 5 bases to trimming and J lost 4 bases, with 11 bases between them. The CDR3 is CASSEDSGETQYF. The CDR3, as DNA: TGTGCCAGTAGTGAAGACAGTGGAGAGACCCAGTACTTC.

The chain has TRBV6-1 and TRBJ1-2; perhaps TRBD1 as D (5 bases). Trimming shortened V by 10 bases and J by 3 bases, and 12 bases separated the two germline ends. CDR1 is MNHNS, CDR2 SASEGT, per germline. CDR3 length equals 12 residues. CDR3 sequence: CAIRRGDYGYTF. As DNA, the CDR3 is TGTGCCATCCGGCGGGGCGACTATGGCTACACCTTC.

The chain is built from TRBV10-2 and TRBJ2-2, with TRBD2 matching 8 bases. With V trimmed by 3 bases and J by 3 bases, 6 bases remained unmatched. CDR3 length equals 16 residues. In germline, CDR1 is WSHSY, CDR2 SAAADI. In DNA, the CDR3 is TGCGCCAGCAGTGAAGCGGGGGCGCAGGACACCGGGGAGCTGTTTTTT. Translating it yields CASSEAGAQDTGELFF.

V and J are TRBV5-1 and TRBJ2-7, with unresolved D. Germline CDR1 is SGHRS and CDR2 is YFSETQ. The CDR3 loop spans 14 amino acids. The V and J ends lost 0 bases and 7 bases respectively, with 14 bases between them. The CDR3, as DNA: TGCGCCAGCAGCTTGGCCGGGCCCGTCGTGGAGCAGTACTTC. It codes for CASSLAGPVVEQYF.

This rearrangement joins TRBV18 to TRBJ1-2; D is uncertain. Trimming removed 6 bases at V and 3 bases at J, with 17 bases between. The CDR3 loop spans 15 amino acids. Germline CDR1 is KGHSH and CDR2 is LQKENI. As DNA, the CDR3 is TGTGCCAGCTCGCCATCACAAACGGGCGACTATGGCTACACCTTC. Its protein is CASSPSQTGDYGYTF.

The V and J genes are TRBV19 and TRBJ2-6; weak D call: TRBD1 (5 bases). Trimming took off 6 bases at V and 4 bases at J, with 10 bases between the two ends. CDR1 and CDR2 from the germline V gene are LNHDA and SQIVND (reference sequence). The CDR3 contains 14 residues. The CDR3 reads CASSVTAGANVLTF. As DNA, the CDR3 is TGTGCCAGTAGCGTGACAGCCGGGGCCAACGTCCTGACTTTC.

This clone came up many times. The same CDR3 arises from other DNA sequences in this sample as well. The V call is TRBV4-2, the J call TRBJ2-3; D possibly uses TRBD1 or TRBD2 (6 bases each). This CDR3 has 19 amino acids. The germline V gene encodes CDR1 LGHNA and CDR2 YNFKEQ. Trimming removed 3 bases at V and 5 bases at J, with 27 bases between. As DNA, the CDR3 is TGTGCCAGCAGCCAGAGCGAAGGCCTCGGGGGCGGGGCCCTAGATACGCAGTATTTT. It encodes CASSQSEGLGGGALDTQYF.

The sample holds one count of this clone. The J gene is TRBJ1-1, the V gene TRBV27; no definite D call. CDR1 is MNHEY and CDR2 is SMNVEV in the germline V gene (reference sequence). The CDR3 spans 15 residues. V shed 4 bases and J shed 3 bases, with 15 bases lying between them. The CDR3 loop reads CASSYGRVGDTEAFF. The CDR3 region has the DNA TGTGCCAGCAGTTATGGTAGGGTGGGCGACACTGAAGCTTTCTTT.

The CDR3 loop is CASSLGATGGFSEQYF. The DNA of the CDR3 is TGTGCCAGCAGCTTAGGGGCAACAGGGGGGTTCTCCGAGCAGTACTTC. V gene TRBV7-9 combines with J gene TRBJ2-7, with 8 nucleotides matching TRBD1. With V trimmed by 1 base and J by 6 bases, 11 bases remained unmatched. Germline CDR1 is SEHNR and CDR2 is FQNEAQ (reference sequence). The CDR3 loop spans 16 amino acids.

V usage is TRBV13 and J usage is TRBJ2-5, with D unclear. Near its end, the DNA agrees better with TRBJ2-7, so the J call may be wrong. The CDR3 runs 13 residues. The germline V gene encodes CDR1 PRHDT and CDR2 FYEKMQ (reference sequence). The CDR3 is CASSLVGAYEQYF. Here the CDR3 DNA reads TGTGCCAGCAGCTTAGTTGGTGCGTACGAGCAGTACTTC.

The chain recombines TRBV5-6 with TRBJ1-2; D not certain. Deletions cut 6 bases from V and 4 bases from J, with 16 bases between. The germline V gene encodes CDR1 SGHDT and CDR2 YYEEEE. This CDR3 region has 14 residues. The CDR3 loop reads CASNTMSASYGYTF. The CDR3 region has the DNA TGTGCCAGCAATACGATGTCCGCTTCCTATGGCTACACCTTC.

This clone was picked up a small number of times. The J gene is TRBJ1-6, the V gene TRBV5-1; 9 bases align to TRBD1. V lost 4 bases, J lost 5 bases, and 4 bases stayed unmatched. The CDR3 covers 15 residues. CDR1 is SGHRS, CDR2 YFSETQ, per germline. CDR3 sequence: CASSARTGDNSPLHF. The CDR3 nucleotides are TGCGCCAGCAGCGCACGGACAGGGGATAATTCACCCCTCCACTTT.

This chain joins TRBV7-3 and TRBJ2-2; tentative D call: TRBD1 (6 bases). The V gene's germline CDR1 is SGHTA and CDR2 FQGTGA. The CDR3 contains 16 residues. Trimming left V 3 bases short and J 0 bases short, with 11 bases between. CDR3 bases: TGTGCCAGCAGCTTTTCCGGGACATCGAACACCGGGGAGCTGTTTTTT. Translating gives CASSFSGTSNTGELFF.

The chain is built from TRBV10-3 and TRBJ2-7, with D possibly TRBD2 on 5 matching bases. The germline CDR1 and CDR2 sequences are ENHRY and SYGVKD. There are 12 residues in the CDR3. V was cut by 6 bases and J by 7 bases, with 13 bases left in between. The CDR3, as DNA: TGTGCCATCAGGTTGACGTCGGGGGAGCAGTACTTC. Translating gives CAIRLTSGEQYF.

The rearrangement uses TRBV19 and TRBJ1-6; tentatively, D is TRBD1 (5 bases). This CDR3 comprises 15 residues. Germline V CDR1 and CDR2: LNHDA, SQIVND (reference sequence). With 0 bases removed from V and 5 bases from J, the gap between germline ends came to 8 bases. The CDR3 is CASSIEGQNNSPLHF. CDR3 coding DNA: TGTGCCAGTAGTATAGAGGGGCAGAATAATTCACCCCTCCACTTT.

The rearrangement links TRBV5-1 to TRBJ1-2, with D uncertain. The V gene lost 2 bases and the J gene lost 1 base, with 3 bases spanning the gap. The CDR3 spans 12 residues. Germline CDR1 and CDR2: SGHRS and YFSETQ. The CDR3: CASSFDNYGYTF. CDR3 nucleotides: TGCGCCAGCAGCTTTGATAACTATGGCTACACCTTC.

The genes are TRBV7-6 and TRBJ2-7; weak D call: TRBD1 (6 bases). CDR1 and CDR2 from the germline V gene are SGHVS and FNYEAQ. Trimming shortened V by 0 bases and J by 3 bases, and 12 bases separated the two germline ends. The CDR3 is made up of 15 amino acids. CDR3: CASSLAPGQDYEQYF. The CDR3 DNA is TGTGCCAGCAGCTTAGCCCCGGGACAAGACTACGAGCAGTACTTC.

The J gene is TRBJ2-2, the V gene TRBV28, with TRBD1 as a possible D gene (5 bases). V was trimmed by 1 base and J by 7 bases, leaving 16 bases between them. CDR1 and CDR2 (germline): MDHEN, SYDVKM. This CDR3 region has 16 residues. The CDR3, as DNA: TGTGCCAGCAGTTTATCCTTTACAGGTTCTTACGGGGAGCTGTTTTTT. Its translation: CASSLSFTGSYGELFF.

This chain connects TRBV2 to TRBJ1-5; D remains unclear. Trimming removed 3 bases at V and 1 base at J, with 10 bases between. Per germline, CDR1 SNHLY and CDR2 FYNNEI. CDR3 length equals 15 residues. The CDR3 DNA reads TGTGCCAGCAGTGAGGACTTACGGAGCAATCAGCCCCAGCATTTT. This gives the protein CASSEDLRSNQPQHF.

CDR3 DNA: TGTGCCAGCAAGAGATATAATTCACCCCTCCACTTT. It codes for CASKRYNSPLHF. The genes are TRBV2 and TRBJ1-6; no definite D call. CDR3 length equals 12 residues. The V gene lost 7 bases and the J gene lost 4 bases, with 5 bases spanning the gap. The germline CDR1 and CDR2 sequences are SNHLY and FYNNEI.

CDR3 sequence (DNA): TGTGCCAGCAGTGGGGACAGTCTCTACGAGCAGTACTTC. This translates into CASSGDSLYEQYF. The chain joins TRBV28 to TRBJ2-7, with 7 positions matching TRBD1. This CDR3 is 13 amino acids long. J gave up 3 bases and V 5 bases, and 4 bases lay outside the gene matches. Germline-derived CDR1 and CDR2 are MDHEN and SYDVKM.

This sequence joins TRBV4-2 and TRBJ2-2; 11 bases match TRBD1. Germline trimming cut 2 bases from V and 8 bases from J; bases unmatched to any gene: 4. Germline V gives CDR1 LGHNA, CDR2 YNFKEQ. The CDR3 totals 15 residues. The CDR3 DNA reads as TGTGCCAGCAGCCAACCTGGGACAGGGGGTGGGGAGCTGTTTTTT. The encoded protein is CASSQPGTGGGELFF.

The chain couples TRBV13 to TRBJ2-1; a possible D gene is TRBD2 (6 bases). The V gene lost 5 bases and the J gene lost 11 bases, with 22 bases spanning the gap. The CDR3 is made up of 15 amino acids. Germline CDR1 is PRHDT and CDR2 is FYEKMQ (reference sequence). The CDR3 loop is CASSPLTLAKRQQFF. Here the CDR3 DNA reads TGTGCCAGCAGCCCGCTCACACTAGCTAAGCGACAGCAGTTCTTC.

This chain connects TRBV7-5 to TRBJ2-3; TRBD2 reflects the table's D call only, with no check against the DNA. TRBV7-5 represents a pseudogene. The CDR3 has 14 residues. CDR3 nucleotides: TGTGCCAGAAGCCGTGGACTGGTCACAGATACGCAGTATTTT. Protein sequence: CARSRGLVTDTQYF.

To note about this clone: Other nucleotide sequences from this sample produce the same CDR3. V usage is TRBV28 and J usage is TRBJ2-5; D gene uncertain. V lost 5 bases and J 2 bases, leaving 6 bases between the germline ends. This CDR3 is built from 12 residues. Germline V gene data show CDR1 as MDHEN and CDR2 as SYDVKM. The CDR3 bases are TGTGCCAGCAGTCAAGGTCAAGAGACCCAGTACTTC. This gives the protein CASSQGQETQYF.

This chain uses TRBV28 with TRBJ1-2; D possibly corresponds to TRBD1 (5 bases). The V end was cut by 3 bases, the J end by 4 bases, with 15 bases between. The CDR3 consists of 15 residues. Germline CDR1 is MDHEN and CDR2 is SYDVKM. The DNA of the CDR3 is TGTGCCAGCAGTTTGGCGGGGACTTTGGGCTATGGCTACACCTTC. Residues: CASSLAGTLGYGYTF.